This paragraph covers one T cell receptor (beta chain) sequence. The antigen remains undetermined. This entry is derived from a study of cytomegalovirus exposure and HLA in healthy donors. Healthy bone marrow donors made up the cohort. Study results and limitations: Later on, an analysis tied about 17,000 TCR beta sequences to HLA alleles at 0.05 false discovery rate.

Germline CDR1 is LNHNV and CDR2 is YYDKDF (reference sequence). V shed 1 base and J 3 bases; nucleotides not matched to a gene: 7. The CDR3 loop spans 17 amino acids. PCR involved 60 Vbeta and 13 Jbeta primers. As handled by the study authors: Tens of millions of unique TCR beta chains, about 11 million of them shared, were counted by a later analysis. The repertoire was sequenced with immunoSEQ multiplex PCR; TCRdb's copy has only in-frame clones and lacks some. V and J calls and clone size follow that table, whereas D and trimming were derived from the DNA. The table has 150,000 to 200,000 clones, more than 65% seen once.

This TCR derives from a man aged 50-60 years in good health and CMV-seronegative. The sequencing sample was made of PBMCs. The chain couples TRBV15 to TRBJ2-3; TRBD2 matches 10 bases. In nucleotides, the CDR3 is TGTGCCACCAGCAGAGCTAGCGGGGGAGCTGGTACAGATACGCAGTATTTT. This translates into CATSRASGGAGTDTQYF. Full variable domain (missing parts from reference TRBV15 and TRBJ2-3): DAMVIQNPRYQVTQFGKPVTLSCSQTLNHNVMYWYQQKSSQAPKLLFHYYDKDFNNEADTPDNFQSRRPNTSFCFLDIRSPGLGDTAMYLCATSRASGGAGTDTQYFGPGTRLTVL.